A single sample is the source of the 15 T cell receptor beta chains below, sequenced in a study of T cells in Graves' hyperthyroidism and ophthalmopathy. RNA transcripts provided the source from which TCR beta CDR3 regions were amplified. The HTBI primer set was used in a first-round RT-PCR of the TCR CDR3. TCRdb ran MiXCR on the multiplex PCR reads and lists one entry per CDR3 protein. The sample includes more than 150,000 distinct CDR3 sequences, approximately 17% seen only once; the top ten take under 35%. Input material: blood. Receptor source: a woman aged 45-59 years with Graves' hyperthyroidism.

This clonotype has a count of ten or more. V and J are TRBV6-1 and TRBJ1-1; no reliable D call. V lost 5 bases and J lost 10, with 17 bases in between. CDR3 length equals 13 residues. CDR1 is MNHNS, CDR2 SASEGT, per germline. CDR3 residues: CASSYRGLVGAFF. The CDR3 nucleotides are TGTGCCAGCAGTTACCGGGGTTTGGTTGGAGCTTTCTTT.

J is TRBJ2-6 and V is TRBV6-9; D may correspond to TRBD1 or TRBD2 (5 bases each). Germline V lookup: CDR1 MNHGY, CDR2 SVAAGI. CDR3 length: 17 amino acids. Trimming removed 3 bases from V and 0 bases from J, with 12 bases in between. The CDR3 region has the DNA TGTGCCAGCAGTTACGGGGCGAGTAACTCTGGGGCCAACGTCCTGACTTTC. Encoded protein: CASSYGASNSGANVLTF.

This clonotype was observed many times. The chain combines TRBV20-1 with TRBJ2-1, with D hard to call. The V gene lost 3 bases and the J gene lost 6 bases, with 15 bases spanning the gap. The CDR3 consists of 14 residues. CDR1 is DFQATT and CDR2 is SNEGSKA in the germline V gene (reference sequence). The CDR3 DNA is TGCAGTGCTAGGGCTCAGCTGGCGTCCAATGAGCAGTTCTTC. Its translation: CSARAQLASNEQFF.

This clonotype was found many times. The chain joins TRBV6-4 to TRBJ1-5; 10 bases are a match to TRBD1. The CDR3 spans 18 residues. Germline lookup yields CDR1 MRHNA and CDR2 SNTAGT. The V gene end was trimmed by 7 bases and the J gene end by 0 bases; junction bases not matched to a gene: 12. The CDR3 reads CASIGGDRGPYSNQPQHF. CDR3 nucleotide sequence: TGTGCCAGCATCGGAGGGGACAGGGGCCCTTATAGCAATCAGCCCCAGCATTTT.

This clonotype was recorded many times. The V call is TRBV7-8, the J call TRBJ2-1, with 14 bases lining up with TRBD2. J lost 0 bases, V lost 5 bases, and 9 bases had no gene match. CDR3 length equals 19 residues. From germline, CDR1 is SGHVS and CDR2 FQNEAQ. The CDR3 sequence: CASSRGLAGGPDSYNEQFF. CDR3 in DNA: TGTGCCAGCAGCCGTGGACTAGCGGGGGGCCCAGACTCCTACAATGAGCAGTTCTTC.

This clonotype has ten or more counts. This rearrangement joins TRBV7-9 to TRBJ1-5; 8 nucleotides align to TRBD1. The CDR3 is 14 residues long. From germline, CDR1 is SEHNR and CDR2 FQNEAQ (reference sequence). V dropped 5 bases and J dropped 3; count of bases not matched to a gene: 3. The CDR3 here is CASSPDRVNQPQHF. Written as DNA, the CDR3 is TGTGCCAGCAGCCCGGACAGGGTCAATCAGCCCCAGCATTTT.

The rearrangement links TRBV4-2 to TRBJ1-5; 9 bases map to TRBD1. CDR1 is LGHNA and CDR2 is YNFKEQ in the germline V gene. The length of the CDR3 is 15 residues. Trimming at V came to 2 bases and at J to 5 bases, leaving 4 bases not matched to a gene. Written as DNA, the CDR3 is TGTGCCAGCAGCCAACGGACAGGGGAATATCAGCCCCAGCATTTT. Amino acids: CASSQRTGEYQPQHF.

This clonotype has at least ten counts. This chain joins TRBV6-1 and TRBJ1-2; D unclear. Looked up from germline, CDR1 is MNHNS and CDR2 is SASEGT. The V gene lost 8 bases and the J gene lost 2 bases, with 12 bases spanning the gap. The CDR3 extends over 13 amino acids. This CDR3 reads CASLPGINYGYTF. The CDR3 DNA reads TGTGCCAGCCTTCCGGGGATCAACTATGGCTACACCTTC.

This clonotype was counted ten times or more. CDR3 protein: CASSLGAVSPSRNTGELFF. The CDR3 DNA reads as TGCGCCAGCAGCTTGGGGGCCGTCAGCCCTTCACGGAACACCGGGGAGCTGTTTTTT. V is TRBV5-1 and J is TRBJ2-2; D call uncertain. Germline V gene data show CDR1 as SGHRS and CDR2 as YFSETQ. This CDR3 contains 19 residues. The V end lost 0 bases, the J end lost 1 base, and 19 bases lay between the germline ends.

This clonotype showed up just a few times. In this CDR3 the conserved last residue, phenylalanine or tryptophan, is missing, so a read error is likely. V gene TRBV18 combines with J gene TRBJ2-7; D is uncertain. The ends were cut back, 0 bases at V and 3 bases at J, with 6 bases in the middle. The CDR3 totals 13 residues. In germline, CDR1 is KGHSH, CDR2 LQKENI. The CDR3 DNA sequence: TGTGCCAGCTCACCACCCGACGGCTACGAGCAGTACCTC. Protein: CASSPPDGYEQYL.

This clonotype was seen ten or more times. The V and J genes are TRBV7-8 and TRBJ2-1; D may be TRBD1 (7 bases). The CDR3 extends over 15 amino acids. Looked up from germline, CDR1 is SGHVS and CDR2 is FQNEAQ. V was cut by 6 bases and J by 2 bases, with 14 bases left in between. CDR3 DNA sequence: TGTGCCAGCAGGAGGACAGGAGGGACCTACAATGAGCAGTTCTTC. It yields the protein CASRRTGGTYNEQFF.

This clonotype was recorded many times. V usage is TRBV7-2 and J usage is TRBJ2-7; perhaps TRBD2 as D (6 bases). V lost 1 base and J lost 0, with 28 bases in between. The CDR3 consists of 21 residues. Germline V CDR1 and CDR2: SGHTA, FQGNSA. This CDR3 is CASSLVPLRDSYPAGSYEQYF. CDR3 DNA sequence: TGTGCCAGCAGCTTAGTCCCACTCCGGGACTCGTACCCTGCGGGCTCCTACGAGCAGTACTTC.

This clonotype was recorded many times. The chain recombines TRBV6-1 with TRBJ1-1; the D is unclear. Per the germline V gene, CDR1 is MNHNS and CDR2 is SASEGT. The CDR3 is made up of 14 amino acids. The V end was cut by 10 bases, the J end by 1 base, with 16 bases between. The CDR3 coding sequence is TGTGCCACGCTAGCCCTTGGTGGGAACACTGAAGCTTTCTTT. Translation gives CATLALGGNTEAFF.

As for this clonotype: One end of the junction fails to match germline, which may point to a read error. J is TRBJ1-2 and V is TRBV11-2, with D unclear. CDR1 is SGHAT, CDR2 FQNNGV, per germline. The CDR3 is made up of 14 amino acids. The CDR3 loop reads CASSSERGVYGNTF. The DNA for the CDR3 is TGTGCCAGCAGCTCAGAGCGCGGGGTCTATGGCAACACCTTC.

CDR3 amino acids: CASSQNPGQTYGYTF. CDR3 in DNA: TGCGCCAGCAGCCAAAATCCGGGACAGACTTATGGCTACACCTTC. The chain joins TRBV4-1 to TRBJ1-2; TRBD1 agrees at 7 bases. This CDR3 contains 15 residues. Per the germline V gene, CDR1 is MGHRA and CDR2 is YSYEKL. V trimming: 2 bases; J trimming: 5 bases; junction bases outside the gene matches: 8.